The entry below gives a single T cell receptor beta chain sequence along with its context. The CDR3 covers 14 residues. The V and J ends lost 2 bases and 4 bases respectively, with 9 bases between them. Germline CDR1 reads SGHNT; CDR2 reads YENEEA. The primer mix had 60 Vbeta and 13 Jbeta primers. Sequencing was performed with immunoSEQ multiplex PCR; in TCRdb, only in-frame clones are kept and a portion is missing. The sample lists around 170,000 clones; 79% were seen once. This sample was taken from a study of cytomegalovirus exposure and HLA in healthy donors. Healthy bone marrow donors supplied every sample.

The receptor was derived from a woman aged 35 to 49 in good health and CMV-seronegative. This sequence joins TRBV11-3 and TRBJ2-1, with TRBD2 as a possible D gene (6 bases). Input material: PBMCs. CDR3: CASSLNRGYNEQFF. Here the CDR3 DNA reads TGTGCCAGCAGCTTAAATCGGGGGTACAATGAGCAGTTCTTC. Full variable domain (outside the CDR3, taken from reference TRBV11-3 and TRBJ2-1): EAGVVQSPRYKIIEKKQPVAFWCNPISGHNTLYWYLQNLGQGPELLIRYENEEAVDDSQLPKDRFSAERLKGVDSTLKIQPAELGDSAVYLCASSLNRGYNEQFFGPGTRLTVL.